This T cell receptor beta chain emerged from a study of cytomegalovirus exposure and HLA in healthy donors (dated by TCRdb to the late 2010s). In the study overall: An earlier analysis of about 530 of the donors reported approximately 300 Gb of sequence data and 117 million unique TCR beta sequences obtained from around 180 million T cells. Both class I and class II loci were covered by HLA typing, at four-digit resolution. In the later analysis, no new phenotypic data were used to find candidate immune exposures; instead, reliance was placed on TCR beta sequences and their occurrence across donors. Of the roughly 410 genotyped donors, 81% were placed in the genetic ancestry cluster associated with self-reported Caucasian donors. The number of donors typed differed by locus, with about 629-640 for A, B, C, DRB1 and DQB1, around 500 for DQA1, 600 to 610 for DPA1, and 400 to 490 for DPB1. In addition to the first cohort of approximately 650 subjects, a separate validation cohort of approximately 110 different subjects was used. Genome-wide SNP genotypes for about three fifths of the 666 donors were used in a later genetic analysis, which treated that subset as a discovery cohort. The study profiled the T cell repertoires of 500 to 800 subjects by immunosequencing and related them to cytomegalovirus serostatus. To decide whether each TCR beta V gene segment behaved as functional or pseudogenic, an earlier analysis of fewer than 750 of the donors relied on high-throughput TCR beta sequencing. Several DR-DQ haplotypes were handled as single units for association and clustering because linkage in the cohort was strong. To predict cytomegalovirus infection status, the study combined high-throughput TCR immunosequencing, statistical association of individual TCRs with disease status, and machine learning. About 300 gigabases of sequencing data and 78 million or so unique TCR sequences were included in an early release covering about 700 HLA-typed donors. Donor age, sex, ethnicity and CMV serostatus were collected together with the repertoire data. A later analysis re-analyzed previously published TCR beta repertoires from roughly 600 donors and added high-resolution HLA genotyping to study TCR occurrence patterns. The aim of the study was to test whether cataloging public T cell receptors could identify signatures of past pathogen exposure. All discovery cohort repertoires had been generated using a single sequencing platform. On average, about 200,000 unique TCR beta nucleotide sequences were sequenced per donor among fewer than 500 genotyped donors of the cohort, with about 19% of those sequences being non-productive. Broader findings and caveats from the paper: Correlated functional status among segregating V segments might be attributable to linkage disequilibrium, but an unknown experimental factor could not be ruled out. A total of about 180 TCR beta chains were listed by the study as associated with cytomegalovirus. Because the 87-base-pair reads could not distinguish some IMGT-functional V segments, including TRBV6-2 and TRBV6-3, those segments were excluded. In this cohort, only TCR beta chains were sequenced, and detectable features were limited by the absence of alpha or paired-chain data. Compared with equally common non-associated chains, HLA-associated TCR beta chains in a later analysis were more clonally expanded and had lower generation probabilities. A further reported finding was that TCR beta sequences accurately predicted the HLA-A and HLA-B alleles for most subjects in the first cohort. Strong co-occurrence of HLA alleles, especially DR and DQ, made assigning TCR associations to individual alleles difficult. In a later analysis, around 17,000 TCR beta sequences were associated with specific HLA alleles at a false discovery rate of 0.05. The sequencing pipeline was judged likely to have produced a cluster of highly shared sequence variants as a technical artifact. According to a later analysis, most CMV-associated TCR beta chains appeared to be HLA-restricted, and the HLA associations seemed to be driven largely by CMV exposure. The classifier was reported to diagnose cytomegalovirus status with high specificity and sensitivity in both the original and validation cohorts. In an earlier analysis of some 540 of the donors, most TCR beta V segments appeared in productive rearrangements about 90% or about 30% of the time, broadly matching IMGT annotations. While some public TCRs were present in many individuals, most TCR sequences turned up only very rarely across donors. A later genetic analysis reported fewer N-insertions in productive TCRs among donors in an Asian-associated ancestry cluster than the roughly 720-donor mean. According to the authors, the approach could potentially be generalized to other disease states and immunological phenotypes. In vitro tests confirmed that three of the cytomegalovirus-associated TCR beta chains recognize cytomegalovirus antigens. The presence/absence analyses assumed that sequencing depth was roughly uniform across donors, and that assumption may not be true. CMV serostatus was the only immune exposure information available for the cohort. Over 15 rarely observed V segments, including chromosome 9 orphons, were excluded from the earlier analysis of almost 600 of the donors because counts were too low. In a later analysis, several top co-occurrence clusters were reported to appear linked to parvovirus B19, influenza, CMV and Epstein-Barr virus. An association between a missense DCLRE1C variant and V-gene and J-gene trimming of TCR beta chains was found in a later genetic analysis and replicated in an independent cohort. In a later analysis, TCR association rates were found to vary across HLA loci, with the most associated TCRs seen for DRB1 alleles and the fewest for HLA-C alleles. Because HLA typing was missing for some donors at each locus, association tests included only the typed subset.

The cohort comprised 666 healthy bone marrow donors. At the time of sampling, every cohort member was nominally healthy, though immune exposures that went unrecorded were likely present. The donor tested CMV seropositive, placing the donor among the 290 or so seropositive members of the cohort. A peripheral blood sample was collected from each donor, and TCR beta sequencing was performed on peripheral blood mononuclear cells. The Qiagen DNeasy Blood Extraction Kit was used to extract genomic DNA from the blood cell samples. In this sample, this clone turned up once. No cognate antigen has been identified for it. No base qualities exist here, and no much larger clone lies one base off it. The receptor library was made with the immunoSEQ multiplex PCR assay. The multiplex PCR relied on a mix of 60 forward primers for TCR Vbeta segments and 13 reverse primers for TCR Jbeta segments. The CDR3 region of rearranged TCR beta genes was amplified from genomic DNA by a multiplex PCR assay. The amplified TCR beta libraries were sequenced on the Illumina HiSeq System as 87-base-pair reads. The study's own analysis went as follows. A later analysis counted about 80 million unique TCR beta chains across the approximately 700 repertoires, and around 9.9 million of these chains were shared by at least two donors. To remove PCR and sequencing errors, raw reads were error-corrected and collapsed into unique sequences using a nearest-neighbor algorithm that merged closely related sequences. CDR3 sequences were aligned to IMGT reference sequences to assign V, D and J gene segments. For a sequence to be retained, a match of at least six nucleotides was required to both a V gene segment and a J gene segment. Rearrangements were classified as productive when the CDR3 lacked stop codons and remained in frame with V and J, and all other rearrangements were classified as non-productive. Following IMGT convention, CDR3 was defined as the stretch from the second conserved V-encoded cysteine to the conserved J-encoded phenylalanine. The earlier analysis of about 560 of the donors excluded any sequence lacking an unambiguous match to a single V gene segment. An earlier analysis of some 500 of the donors classified V segments as functional when productive rearrangements were above 56.7% and as segregating when the standard deviation between donors was above 5%. A statistical classification framework was built for diagnosing cytomegalovirus status from the catalog of TCR beta chain sequences. A later analysis assigned V and J genes by comparing TCR nucleotide sequences with IMGT/GENE-DB human TR gene sequences. A later analysis assigned CDR3 sequences and most-parsimonious VDJ recombination scenarios with the TCRdist pipeline. In a later analysis, each TCR beta chain was defined by its CDR3 amino acid sequence together with its V-gene family, and reads lacking a unique V-gene family were excluded. As a way to deal with suspected cross-contamination and a sequencing artifact, a later analysis dropped nearly 600 nucleotide sequences that were highly shared and had low generation probability. A later analysis calculated a clonal expansion index for each public chain from normalized within-repertoire ranks of inferred template counts. In a later analysis, generation probabilities were computed with a VDJ recombination model fitted to out-of-frame rearrangements, and the resulting probabilities were checked against IGoR. Hypergeometric tests were used in a later analysis to score TCR-TCR, TCR-HLA and TCR-CMV co-occurrence, with a repertoire-size bias correction applied to the TCR pairs. A later analysis estimated false discovery rates by permuting HLA or CMV assignments 20 times. In a later analysis, co-occurring TCRs were grouped using DBSCAN, and TCRdist sequence similarity was added for clustering within HLA-allele-positive subsets. Repertoires with fewer than 30,000 or more than 120,000 public chains, plus five repertoires with anomalous nucleotide sharing, were excluded from co-occurrence clustering. As stored in TCRdb, this immuneACCESS dataset retains in-frame rearrangements with V and J assigned. A fraction of the clones does not appear; measured against another copy, unresolved V genes explain less than half of the discrepancy, and the remainder lacks a known reason. That table furnishes V, J and clone size, whereas the DNA furnished D and trimming. Across this sample there are about 140,000 clones, with about 80% seen only once. The ten largest make up about 3.9% of the sample.

Trimming takes 6 bases from V and 4 bases from J, and the germline ends sit 16 bases apart. Taken from cysteine to phenylalanine, the CDR3 has 13 residues. The entry retains the CDR3 DNA only, 39 bases that are in frame from base 1. Looking up the germline V gene yields CDR1 SQVTM and CDR2 ANQGSEA. This clonotype was sampled from a man aged 40-55 years in good health and CMV-seropositive. What was sequenced was PBMCs. The chain is assembled from TRBV29-1 and TRBJ2-7; TRBD2 is a possible D gene, resting on 6 matching bases. The CDR3 region has the sequence CSVAGPGEYEQYF. The DNA sequence follows: TGCAGCGTCGCCGGACCGGGGGAGTACGAGCAGTACTTC.